This TCR beta chain was identified in a study of cytomegalovirus exposure and HLA in healthy donors. General study results and limits: From TCR beta sequences, most subjects' HLA-A and HLA-B alleles were reportedly predicted accurately. Upon later analysis, TCR association rates were observed to vary by HLA locus, being highest for DRB1 and lowest for HLA-C.

Both 60 Vbeta primers and 13 Jbeta primers went into the PCR. The data were produced by immunoSEQ multiplex PCR, yet TCRdb's version contains in-frame clones alone and is incomplete. The repertoire includes 120,000 or so clones, 15% to 20% of them detected once, and less than 3.5% sits in the top ten. While unrecorded immune exposures were likely, the donors were nominally healthy when sampled. This clone has just a few counts. Its matching antigen is unknown. CDR1 is MDHEN, CDR2 SYDVKM, per germline. V dropped 5 bases and J dropped 2; count of bases not matched to a gene: 7. The CDR3 contains 15 residues.

The TCR was taken from a female donor in good health and CMV-seropositive. The rearrangement joins TRBV28 to TRBJ2-7; 9 positions agree with TRBD1. Sequenced sample: PBMCs. CDR3 amino acids: CASSPGDRAAYEQYF. In DNA, the CDR3 is TGTGCCAGCAGTCCCGGGGACAGGGCCGCCTACGAGCAGTACTTC.